One sample yielded the 2 T cell receptor beta chains listed below, sequenced in a study of metastatic and nonmetastatic thyroid tumors. Nobody among the patients had been given any treatment before thyroid surgery. TCRdb used MiXCR to call clones anew from the PCR reads. The sample contains about 19,000 clones, about 23% of which appear only once. The sample comprised tumor tissue. The receptors originated from a male donor with papillary thyroid cancer or a benign thyroid nodule (not recorded which). Some clones in this sample may be carry-over from other donors' samples.

This clone is labeled medium-sized. The chain has TRBV28 and TRBJ2-2, with 8 positions matching TRBD2. This CDR3 region has 17 residues. Germline V gene data show CDR1 as MDHEN and CDR2 as SYDVKM. Losses at the gene ends were 5 bases for V and 4 bases for J; bases not matched to a gene: 12. CDR3 amino acids: CASSPSSGRGSTGELFF. The CDR3 bases are TGTGCCAGCAGTCCAAGCAGCGGGAGAGGAAGCACCGGGGAGCTGTTTTTT.

This clone was detected a few times. The chain couples TRBV6-4 to TRBJ2-2; D gene unclear. From germline, CDR1 is MRHNA and CDR2 SNTAGT. V was shortened by 3 bases and J by 5 bases, with 7 bases between the two germline ends. The CDR3 totals 13 residues. The CDR3 sequence is CASSDKQTGELFF. DNA of the CDR3: TGTGCCAGCAGTGATAAACAAACCGGGGAGCTGTTTTTT.